This is a list of T cell receptor beta chains from one sample in a study of molecular identifiers for immune sequencing clone quantification. TCRdb processed the PCR reads anew with MiXCR; each CDR3 protein has one entry. The sample has more than 300,000 distinct CDR3 sequences, about a fifth seen once. The sequenced sample was naive CD8+ T cells from blood, with Jurkat cell RNA spiked in. These receptor sequences come from a human donor in good health. Some libraries in this study had Jurkat cell RNA spiked in. Each CDR3 is given without its conserved first and last residue. Each record gives: J gene, clone size, V gene, CDR3 protein. Not all rows give a size; the values are once, few, many and, for expanded clones, a class.

>TRBJ1-1|few|TRBV16
ASSQSQTGTEAF
>TRBJ2-3|many|TRBV27
ASSLDGRSDTQY
>TRBJ2-3|many|TRBV5-1
ASSQTSGYTDTQY
>TRBJ2-7|few|TRBV20-1
SARDKDQIYYEQY
>TRBJ2-5|many|TRBV4-1
ASSRSTGPNRQETQY
>TRBJ1-1|.|TRBV5-1
ASSYGGVMNTEAF
>TRBJ2-7|many|TRBV11-2
ASSLGTPYEQY
>TRBJ2-7|.|TRBV27
ASSLGPGSGTAEQY
>TRBJ2-7|few|TRBV4-1
ASSQVGLGYEQY
>TRBJ2-1|many|TRBV29-1
SVTTSGTYNEQF
>TRBJ1-1|few|TRBV10-3
AMGQGPAGAEAF
>TRBJ2-7|many|TRBV19
ASSIGVPYEQY
>TRBJ1-2|.|TRBV7-9
VSSKTEHYGYT
>TRBJ2-5|.|TRBV19
ASSTGQDLETQY
>TRBJ1-2|few|TRBV6-5
ASSYSGDYYGYT
>TRBJ2-6|few|TRBV2
ASGPKGGDSGANVLT
>TRBJ2-7|many|TRBV19
ASSNGHSYEQY
>TRBJ1-1|many|TRBV29-1
SVENTGTAPGAF
>TRBJ2-7|many|TRBV27
ASSFRVAGAYEQY
>TRBJ2-3|few|TRBV5-5
ASSSQRQRSTDTQY
>TRBJ2-1|many|TRBV7-2
ASSPQF
>TRBJ2-1|many|TRBV19
ASSPPPVSSYNEQF
>TRBJ1-1|many|TRBV6-5
ASSYSWQQIAEAF
>TRBJ2-1|few|TRBV23-1
ASSQPTGSRNEQF
>TRBJ1-1|many|TRBV4-1
ASSQDGTDTEAF
>TRBJ2-4|many|TRBV7-9
ASSAGAGTLY
>TRBJ2-2|few|TRBV19
ASSIGGRGTGELF
>TRBJ1-2|.|TRBV27
ASSYSAGQGKSYGYT
>TRBJ1-4|many|TRBV6-1
ASSGPTTTNEKLF
>TRBJ2-3|many|TRBV12-3/TRBV12-4
ASSLSPGGADTQY